What follows describes a single T cell receptor (beta chain). Its antigen is unknown. Time point denoted: baseline, week 1 (first vaccination visit). The treatment is: pre-vaccination baseline after standard-of-care therapy. Only in-frame clones appear in the TCRdb table, and some are missing; sequencing was by immunoSEQ multiplex PCR. The table includes roughly 25,000 clones, roughly 93% detected once. Germline CDR1 is SNHLY and CDR2 is FYNNEI. There are 13 residues in the CDR3. Trimming shortened V by 2 bases and J by 3 bases, and 7 bases separated the two germline ends. This sample stems from a study of a mutant IDH1 vaccine in newly diagnosed glioma. General study results and limits: Whatever changes occurred in top peripheral T cell clonotypes seemed unrelated to pseudoprogression.

V is TRBV2 and J is TRBJ1-1, with D unclear. This clonotype was obtained from a man aged 40-49 years with glioma. This specimen was PBMCs, taken from a glioma patient treated with radiotherapy, temozolomide or both. CDR3 nucleotide sequence: TGTGCCAGCAGTGAACGGGCGGACACTGAAGCTTTCTTT. Residues: CASSERADTEAFF.